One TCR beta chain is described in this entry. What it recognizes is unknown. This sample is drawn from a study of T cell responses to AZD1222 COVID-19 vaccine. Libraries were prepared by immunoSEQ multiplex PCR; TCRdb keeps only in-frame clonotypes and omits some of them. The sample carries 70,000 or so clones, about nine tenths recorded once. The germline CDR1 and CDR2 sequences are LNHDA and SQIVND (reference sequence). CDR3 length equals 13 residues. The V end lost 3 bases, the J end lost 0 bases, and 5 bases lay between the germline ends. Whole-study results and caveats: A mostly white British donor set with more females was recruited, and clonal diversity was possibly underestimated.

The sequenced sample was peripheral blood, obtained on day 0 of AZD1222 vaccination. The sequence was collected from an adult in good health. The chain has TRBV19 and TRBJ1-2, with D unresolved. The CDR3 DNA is TGTGCCAGTAGTATGGCAGCTAACTATGGCTACACCTTC. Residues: CASSMAANYGYTF.